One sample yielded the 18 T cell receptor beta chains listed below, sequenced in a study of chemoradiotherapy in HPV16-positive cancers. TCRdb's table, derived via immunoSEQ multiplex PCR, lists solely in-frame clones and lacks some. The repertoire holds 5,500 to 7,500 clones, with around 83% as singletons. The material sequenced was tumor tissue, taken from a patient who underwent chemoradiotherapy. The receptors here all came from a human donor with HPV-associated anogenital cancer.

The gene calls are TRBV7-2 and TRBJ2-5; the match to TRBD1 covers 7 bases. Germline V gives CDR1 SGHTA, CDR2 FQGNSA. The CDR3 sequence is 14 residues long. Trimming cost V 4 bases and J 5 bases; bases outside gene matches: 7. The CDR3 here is CASSSTDRAETQYF. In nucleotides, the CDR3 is TGTGCCAGCAGCTCGACCGACAGGGCCGAGACCCAGTACTTC.

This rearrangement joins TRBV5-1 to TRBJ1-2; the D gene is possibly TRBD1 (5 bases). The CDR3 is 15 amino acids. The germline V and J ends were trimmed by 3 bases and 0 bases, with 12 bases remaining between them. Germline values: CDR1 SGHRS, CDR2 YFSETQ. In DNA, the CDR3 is TGCGCCAGCAGCTGGGGGACGATTCCTAACTATGGCTACACCTTC. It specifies CASSWGTIPNYGYTF.

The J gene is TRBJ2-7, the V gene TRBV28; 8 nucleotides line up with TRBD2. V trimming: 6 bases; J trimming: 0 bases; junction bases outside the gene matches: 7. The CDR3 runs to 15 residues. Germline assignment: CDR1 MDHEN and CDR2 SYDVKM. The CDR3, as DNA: TGTGCCAGCAGGCATATAGCGGGGACCTCCTACGAGCAGTACTTC. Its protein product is CASRHIAGTSYEQYF. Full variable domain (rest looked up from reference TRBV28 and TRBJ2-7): DVKVTQSSRYLVKRTGEKVFLECVQDMDHENMFWYRQDPGLGLRLIYFSYDVKMKEKGDIPEGYSVSREKKERFSLILESASTNQTSMYLCASRHIAGTSYEQYFGPGTRLTVT.

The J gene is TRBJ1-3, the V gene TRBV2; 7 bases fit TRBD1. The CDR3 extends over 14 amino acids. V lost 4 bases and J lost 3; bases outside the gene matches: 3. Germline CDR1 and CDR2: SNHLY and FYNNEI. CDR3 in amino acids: CASSGQGGGNTIYF. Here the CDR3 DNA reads TGTGCCAGCAGTGGACAGGGCGGTGGAAACACCATATATTTT.

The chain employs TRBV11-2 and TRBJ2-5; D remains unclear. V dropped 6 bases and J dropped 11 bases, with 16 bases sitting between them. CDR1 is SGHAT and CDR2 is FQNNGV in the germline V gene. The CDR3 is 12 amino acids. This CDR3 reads CASRQVGREQYF. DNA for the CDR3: TGTGCCAGCAGACAAGTAGGTCGTGAGCAGTACTTC.

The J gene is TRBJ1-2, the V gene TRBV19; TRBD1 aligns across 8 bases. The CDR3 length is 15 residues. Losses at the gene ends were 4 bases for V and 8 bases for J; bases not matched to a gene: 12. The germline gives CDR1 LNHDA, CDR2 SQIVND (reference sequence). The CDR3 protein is CASSTQGARVAGYTF. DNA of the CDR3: TGTGCCAGTAGTACCCAGGGGGCCAGAGTGGCCGGCTACACCTTC. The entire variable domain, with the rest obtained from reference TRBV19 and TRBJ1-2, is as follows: DGGITQSPKYLFRKEGQNVTLSCEQNLNHDAMYWYRQDPGQGLRLIYYSQIVNDFQKGDIAEGYSVSREKKESFPLTVTSAQKNPTAFYLCASSTQGARVAGYTFGSGTRLTVV.

In DNA form, the CDR3 reads TGTGCCAGCAGCCGGACTAGCGGGAGCTACGAGCAGTACTTC. Translated, it gives CASSRTSGSYEQYF. This rearrangement joins TRBV7-6 to TRBJ2-7, with 13 bases fitting TRBD2. The CDR3 has 14 residues. J gave up 3 bases and V 5 bases, and 1 base lay outside the gene matches. Looked up from germline, CDR1 is SGHVS and CDR2 is FNYEAQ.

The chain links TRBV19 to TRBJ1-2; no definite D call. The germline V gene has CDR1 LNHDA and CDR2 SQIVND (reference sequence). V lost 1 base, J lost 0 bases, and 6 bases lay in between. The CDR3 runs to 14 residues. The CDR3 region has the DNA TGTGCCAGTAGTATAGGTACAGCTAACTATGGCTACACCTTC. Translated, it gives CASSIGTANYGYTF. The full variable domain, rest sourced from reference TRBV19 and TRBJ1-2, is DGGITQSPKYLFRKEGQNVTLSCEQNLNHDAMYWYRQDPGQGLRLIYYSQIVNDFQKGDIAEGYSVSREKKESFPLTVTSAQKNPTAFYLCASSIGTANYGYTFGSGTRLTVV.

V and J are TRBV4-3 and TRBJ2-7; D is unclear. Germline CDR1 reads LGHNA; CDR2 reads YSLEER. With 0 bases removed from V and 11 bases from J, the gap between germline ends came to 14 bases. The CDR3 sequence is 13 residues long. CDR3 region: CASSQDLSQAEYF. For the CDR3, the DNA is TGCGCCAGCAGCCAAGATCTGAGCCAGGCGGAGTACTTC.

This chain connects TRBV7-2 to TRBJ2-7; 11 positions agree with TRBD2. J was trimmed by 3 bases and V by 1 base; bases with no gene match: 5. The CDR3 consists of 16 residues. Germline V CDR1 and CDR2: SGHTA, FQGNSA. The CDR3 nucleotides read TGTGCCAGCAGCTTAGGGGGGACTAGCGGCCTCTACGAGCAGTACTTC. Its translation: CASSLGGTSGLYEQYF.

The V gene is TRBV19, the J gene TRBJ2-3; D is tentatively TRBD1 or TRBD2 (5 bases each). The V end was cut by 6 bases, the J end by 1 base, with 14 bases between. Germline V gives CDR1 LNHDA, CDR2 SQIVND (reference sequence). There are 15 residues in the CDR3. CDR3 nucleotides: TGTGCCAGTAGCTCCCCCTTGGGGGGCACAGATACGCAGTATTTT. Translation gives CASSSPLGGTDTQYF.

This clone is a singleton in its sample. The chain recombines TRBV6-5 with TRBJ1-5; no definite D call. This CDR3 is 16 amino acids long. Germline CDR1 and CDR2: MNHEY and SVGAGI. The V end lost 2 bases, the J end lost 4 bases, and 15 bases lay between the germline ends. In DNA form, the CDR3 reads TGTGCCAGCAGTTACGGACCGGGCCACGATAATCAGCCCCAGCATTTT. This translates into CASSYGPGHDNQPQHF.

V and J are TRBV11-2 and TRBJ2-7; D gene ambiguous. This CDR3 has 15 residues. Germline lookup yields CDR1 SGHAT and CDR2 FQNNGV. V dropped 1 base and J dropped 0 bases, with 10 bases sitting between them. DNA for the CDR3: TGTGCCAGCAGCTTAGGAACGGGCCTCTCCTACGAGCAGTACTTC. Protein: CASSLGTGLSYEQYF.

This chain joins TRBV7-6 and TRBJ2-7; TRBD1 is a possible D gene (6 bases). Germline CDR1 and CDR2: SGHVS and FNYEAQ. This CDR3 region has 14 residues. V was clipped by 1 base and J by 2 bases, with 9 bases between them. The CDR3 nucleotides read TGTGCCAGCAGCTTAGGGGACATACCCTACGAGCAGTACTTC. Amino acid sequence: CASSLGDIPYEQYF.

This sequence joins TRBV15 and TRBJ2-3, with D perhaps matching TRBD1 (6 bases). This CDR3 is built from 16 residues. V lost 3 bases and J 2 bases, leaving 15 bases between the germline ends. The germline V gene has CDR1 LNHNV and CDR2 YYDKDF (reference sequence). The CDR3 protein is CATSSLQGRNTDTQYF. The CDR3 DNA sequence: TGTGCCACCAGCAGCTTACAGGGAAGAAACACAGATACGCAGTATTTT. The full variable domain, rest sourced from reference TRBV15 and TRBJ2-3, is DAMVIQNPRYQVTQFGKPVTLSCSQTLNHNVMYWYQQKSSQAPKLLFHYYDKDFNNEADTPDNFQSRRPNTSFCFLDIRSPGLGDTAMYLCATSSLQGRNTDTQYFGPGTRLTVL.

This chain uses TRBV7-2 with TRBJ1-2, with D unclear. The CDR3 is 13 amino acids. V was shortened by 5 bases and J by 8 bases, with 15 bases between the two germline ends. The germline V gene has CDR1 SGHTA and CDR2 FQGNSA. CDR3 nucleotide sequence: TGTGCCAGCAGCAGTCTCGGGCCAAGGGGCTACACCTTC. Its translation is CASSSLGPRGYTF. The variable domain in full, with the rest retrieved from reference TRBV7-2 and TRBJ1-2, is GAGVSQSPSNKVTEKGKDVELRCDPISGHTALYWYRQSLGQGLEFLIYFQGNSAPDKSGLPSDRFSAERTGGSVSTLTIQRTQQEDSAVYLCASSSLGPRGYTFGSGTRLTVV.

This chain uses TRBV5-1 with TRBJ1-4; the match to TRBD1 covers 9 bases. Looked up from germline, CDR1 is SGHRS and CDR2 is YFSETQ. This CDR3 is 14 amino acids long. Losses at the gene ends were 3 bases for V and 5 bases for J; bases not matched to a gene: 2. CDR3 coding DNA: TGCGCCAGCAGCTCCGGACAGGGGAATGAAAAACTGTTTTTT. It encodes CASSSGQGNEKLFF.

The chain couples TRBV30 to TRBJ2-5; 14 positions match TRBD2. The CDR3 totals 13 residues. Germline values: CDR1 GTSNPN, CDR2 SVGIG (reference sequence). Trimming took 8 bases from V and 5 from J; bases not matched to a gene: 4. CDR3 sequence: CAMGLAGVETQYF. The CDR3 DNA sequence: TGTGCCATGGGACTAGCGGGAGTGGAGACCCAGTACTTC.